This T cell receptor (beta chain) originates from a study of human T cells and chemical hapten exposure. Documented time point: pre-sensitization, week 0. Treatment reported: therapeutic diphenylcyclopropenone sensitization with weekly scalp DPC. Germline V gene lookup returns CDR1 KGHSH and CDR2 LQKENI. CDR3 length: 12 amino acids. V shed 1 base and J shed 5 bases, with 4 bases lying between them. TCRdb analysed the RACE reads with MiXCR anew, one entry per CDR3 protein. The table includes roughly 64,000 distinct CDR3 sequences, about 11% detected once. In this sample, this clonotype turned up many times.

This TCR derives from a middle-aged woman with alopecia areata. Some clones in this sample may be carry-over from other donors' samples. The sample in question was whole blood, obtained in connection with sensitization to the hapten diphenylcyclopropenone (DPC). The chain carries TRBV18 and TRBJ2-3; D is uncertain. CDR3 bases: TGTGCCAGCTCACCACAGGGAGATACGCAGTATTTT. Protein product: CASSPQGDTQYF.